This TCR beta chain is drawn from a study of neurological immune-mediated disorders. Study-level points and caveats: One related-CDR3 cluster, identified by phylogenetic grouping, held the repertoires of 18 of 34 multiple sclerosis patients and was a possible signature. No CDR3 amino acid sequences recurred among expanded clones across subjects, suggesting private repertoires in all groups.

This clonotype was observed many times. Its target is unknown. Per germline, CDR1 SGHDT and CDR2 YYEEEE. The CDR3 has 16 residues. Deletions cut 3 bases from V and 5 bases from J, with 17 bases between. As for the cDNA, it was generated by 5'RACE with 10-nucleotide random UMIs. Over 160 million TCR-beta sequences (from 15-18 subjects) were yielded by each sequencing run. In TCRdb, the 5' RACE reads were re-called with MiXCR into one record per CDR3 protein. The sample shows 45,000 to 65,000 distinct CDR3 sequences, approximately 4.1% of them seen only once. The chain couples TRBV5-6 to TRBJ2-2, with D perhaps TRBD1 (6 bases). The material sequenced was PBMCs. The TCR was taken from a man between 50 and 59 years old with multiple sclerosis. This chain's CDR3 is CASSSAGTRGTGELFF. In DNA form, the CDR3 reads TGTGCCAGCAGCTCGGCCGGGACAAGAGGGACCGGGGAGCTGTTTTTT.